A selection of T cell receptor beta chains follows, all from one sample in a study of CD4 T cells in relation to SARS-CoV-2 and coronaviruses. Clones were sequenced by immunoSEQ multiplex PCR, and TCRdb holds only the in-frame ones, with some missing. Here the sample spans about 68,000 clones, approximately 93% being singletons. Material: naive CD4+ T cells from PBMCs. Receptors originate from a human donor in good health. Both conserved end residues are part of each CDR3. The D gene is left open where the match is weak. Part of the rows lack a size; the others show once, few, many or a class for expanded clones.

NA	TRBD2	TRBV4-1	TRBJ2-7	CASSQRGTSRNYEQYF	TGCGCCAGCAGCCAACGCGGGACTAGCCGAAACTACGAGCAGTACTTC
NA	NA	TRBV18	TRBJ1-2	CASSPEGRLGYTF	TGTGCCAGCTCACCAGAGGGGCGGCTGGGCTACACCTTC
few	TRBD1	TRBV7-9	TRBJ1-6	CASSLEGTDSPLHF	TGTGCCAGCAGCTTAGAGGGGACAGATTCACCCCTCCACTTT
NA	TRBD1	TRBV28	TRBJ2-7	CASSQTGDEQYF	TGTGCCAGCAGCCAGACAGGGGACGAGCAGTACTTC
NA	TRBD2	TRBV5-1	TRBJ2-5	CASSWGLAGQETQYF	TGCGCCAGCAGCTGGGGACTAGCGGGGCAAGAGACCCAGTACTTC
once	TRBD2	TRBV5-1	TRBJ2-7	CASSFGTSGRMSYEQYF	TGCGCCAGCAGCTTCGGGACTAGCGGGAGAATGAGCTACGAGCAGTACTTC
few	NA	TRBV19	TRBJ2-1	CASRATDEQFF	TGTGCCAGTAGAGCCACGGATGAGCAGTTCTTC
NA	NA	TRBV12-3/TRBV12-4	TRBJ1-5	CASSLRGDQPQHF	TGTGCCAGCAGTTTGAGAGGGGACCAGCCCCAGCATTTT
NA	NA	TRBV9	TRBJ1-5	CASSPSHGQPQHF	TGTGCCAGCAGCCCCTCACATGGCCAGCCCCAGCATTTT
NA	NA	TRBV3-1/TRBV3-2	TRBJ2-3	CASSQVESSSSTDTQYF	TGTGCCAGCAGCCAAGTGGAGTCCTCCTCTAGCACAGATACGCAGTATTTT
NA	NA	TRBV9	TRBJ2-1	CASSVDLGSYNEQFF	TGTGCCAGCAGCGTAGACCTTGGCTCCTACAATGAGCAGTTCTTC
NA	TRBD1	TRBV5-4	TRBJ2-4	CASSLGTGRSKNIQYF	TGTGCCAGCAGCTTGGGGACAGGGAGATCAAAAAACATTCAGTACTTC